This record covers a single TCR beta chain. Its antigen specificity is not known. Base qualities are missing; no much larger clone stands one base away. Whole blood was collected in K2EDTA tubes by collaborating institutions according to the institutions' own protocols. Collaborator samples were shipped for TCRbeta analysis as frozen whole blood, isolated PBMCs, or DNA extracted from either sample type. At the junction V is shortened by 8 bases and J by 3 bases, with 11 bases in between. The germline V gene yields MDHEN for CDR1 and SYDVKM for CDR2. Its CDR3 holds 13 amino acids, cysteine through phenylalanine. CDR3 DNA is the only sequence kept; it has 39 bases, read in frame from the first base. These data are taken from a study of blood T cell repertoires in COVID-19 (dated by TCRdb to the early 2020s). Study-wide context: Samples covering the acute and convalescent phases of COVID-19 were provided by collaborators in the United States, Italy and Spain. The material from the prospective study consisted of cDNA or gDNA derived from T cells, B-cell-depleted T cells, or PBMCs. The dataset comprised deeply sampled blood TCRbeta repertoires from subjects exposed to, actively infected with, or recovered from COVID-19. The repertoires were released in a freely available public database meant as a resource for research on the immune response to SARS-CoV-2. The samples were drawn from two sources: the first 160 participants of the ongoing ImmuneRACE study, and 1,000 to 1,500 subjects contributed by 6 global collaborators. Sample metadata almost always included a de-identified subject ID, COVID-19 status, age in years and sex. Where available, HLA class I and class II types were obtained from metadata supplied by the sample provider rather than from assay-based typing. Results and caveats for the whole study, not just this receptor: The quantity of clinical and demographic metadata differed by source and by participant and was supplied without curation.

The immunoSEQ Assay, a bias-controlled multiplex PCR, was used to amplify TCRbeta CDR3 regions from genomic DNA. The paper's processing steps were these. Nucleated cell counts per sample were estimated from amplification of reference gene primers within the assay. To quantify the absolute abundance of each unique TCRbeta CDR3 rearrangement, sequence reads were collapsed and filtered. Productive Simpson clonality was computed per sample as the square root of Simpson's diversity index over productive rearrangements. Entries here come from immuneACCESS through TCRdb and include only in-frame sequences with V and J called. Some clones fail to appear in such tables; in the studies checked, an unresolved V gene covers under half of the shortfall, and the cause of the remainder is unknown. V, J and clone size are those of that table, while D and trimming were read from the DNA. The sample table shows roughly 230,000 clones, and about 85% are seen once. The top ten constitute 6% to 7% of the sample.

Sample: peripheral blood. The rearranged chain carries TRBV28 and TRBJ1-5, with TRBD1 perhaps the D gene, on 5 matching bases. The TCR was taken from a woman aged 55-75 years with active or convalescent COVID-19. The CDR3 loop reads CASCDSYNQPQHF. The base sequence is TGTGCCAGCTGCGACAGTTACAATCAGCCCCAGCATTTT.